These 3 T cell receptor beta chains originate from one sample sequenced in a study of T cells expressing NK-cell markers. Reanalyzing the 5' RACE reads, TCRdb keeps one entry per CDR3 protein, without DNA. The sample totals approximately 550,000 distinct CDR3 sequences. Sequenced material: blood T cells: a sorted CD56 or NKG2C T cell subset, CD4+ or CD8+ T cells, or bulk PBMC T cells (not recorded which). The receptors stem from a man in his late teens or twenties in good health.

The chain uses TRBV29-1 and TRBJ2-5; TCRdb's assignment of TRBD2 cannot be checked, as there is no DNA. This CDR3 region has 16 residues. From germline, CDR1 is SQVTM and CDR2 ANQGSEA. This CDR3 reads CSVEERGAGRRETQYF. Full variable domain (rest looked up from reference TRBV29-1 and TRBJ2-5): SAVISQKPSRDICQRGTSLTIQCQVDSQVTMMFWYRQQPGQSLTLIATANQGSEATYESGFVIDKFPISRPNLTFSTLTVSNMSPEDSSIYLCSVEERGAGRRETQYFGPGTRLLVL.

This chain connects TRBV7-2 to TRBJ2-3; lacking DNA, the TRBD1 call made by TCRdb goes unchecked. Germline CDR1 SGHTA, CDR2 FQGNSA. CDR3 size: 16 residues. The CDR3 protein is CASSFKGQGATDTQYF.

CDR3 sequence: CASSFSGQGGREPQHF. The chain combines TRBV12-3 or TRBV12-4 with TRBJ1-5; TCRdb calls TRBD1, which cannot be checked without DNA. The CDR3 runs to 16 residues.